This record concerns one T cell receptor (beta chain) sequence. No antigen is known for it. Per the germline V gene, CDR1 is SGHTA and CDR2 is FQGNSA. This CDR3 comprises 15 residues. J gave up 2 bases and V 5 bases, and 3 bases lay outside the gene matches. The TCR beta cDNA libraries carried unique molecular identifiers. Each CDR3 protein is one row after TCRdb ran MiXCR on the PCR reads. The sample lists about 500,000 distinct CDR3 sequences; roughly 46% were seen once. The data originate from a study of post-analysis software for immune sequencing data. Study observations and caveats: Under F measure analysis, samples from one preparation batch co-clustered strongly. Roughly five TRBV segments, including TRBV5-6, TRBV5-1 and TRBV20-1, were more frequent in patients than controls.

Sequenced material: blood. This receptor was taken from a girl aged 10 to 17 with multiple sclerosis. The rearrangement links TRBV7-2 to TRBJ2-1; 10 bases are shared with TRBD2. CDR3 residues: CASSKSGRAYNEQFF. The CDR3 coding sequence is TGTGCCAGCAGCAAGAGCGGGAGGGCCTACAATGAGCAGTTCTTC.